The 20 T cell receptor beta chains in this list originate from one sample, sequenced in a study of CD8 T cells in Susac syndrome. Reverse transcription of roughly 0.45 to 1 ug RNA was carried out with random hexamers. TCRdb reprocessed the immunoSEQ multiplex PCR reads with MiXCR, giving one entry per CDR3 protein. The table records around 220,000 distinct CDR3 sequences, 92% of them present only once. The sequenced material came from CD8+ T cells from PBMCs. The source is a human donor with multiple sclerosis.

This clonotype was recorded once. The chain uses TRBV4-1 and TRBJ1-1; D remains unclear. V lost 2 bases and J lost 0, with 19 bases in between. The germline gives CDR1 MGHRA, CDR2 YSYEKL. This CDR3 is built from 18 residues. The CDR3 protein is CASSQFPPRAGLNTEAFF. CDR3 nucleotide sequence: TGCGCCAGCAGCCAATTCCCCCCTCGTGCAGGATTGAACACTGAAGCTTTCTTT.

The chain recombines TRBV20-1 with TRBJ1-2; tentative D call: TRBD1 (5 bases). V was pared by 3 bases and J by 4 bases, with 24 bases between. The CDR3 loop spans 17 amino acids. Per germline, CDR1 DFQATT and CDR2 SNEGSKA (reference sequence). The CDR3 region is CSASGELGGERGYGYTF. DNA for the CDR3: TGCAGTGCTAGCGGAGAGTTGGGGGGGGAGCGCGGCTATGGCTACACCTTC.

The chain recombines TRBV12-3 or TRBV12-4 with TRBJ1-1; the D gene is possibly TRBD1 (6 bases). The CDR3 loop spans 14 amino acids. Trimming shortened V by 6 bases and J by 5 bases, and 16 bases separated the two germline ends. The CDR3 reads CASSWGQGVTEAFF. The CDR3 DNA is TGTGCCAGCAGCTGGGGACAAGGGGTGACTGAAGCTTTCTTT.

This rearrangement joins TRBV2 to TRBJ2-1, with 14 bases aligning to TRBD2. CDR1 and CDR2 (germline): SNHLY, FYNNEI. With V trimmed by 4 bases and J by 8 bases, 13 bases remained unmatched. CDR3 length: 18 amino acids. The CDR3 reads CASSAPTSGRGVGDEQFF. The CDR3 DNA sequence: TGTGCCAGCAGTGCTCCGACTAGCGGGAGGGGCGTGGGCGATGAGCAGTTCTTC.

This chain uses TRBV4-1 with TRBJ2-7, with TRBD1 identical over 9 bases. The germline V gene has CDR1 MGHRA and CDR2 YSYEKL. V trimming: 4 bases; J trimming: 1 base; junction bases outside the gene matches: 8. The CDR3 sequence is 16 residues long. CDR3 loop: CASSRVGTGLSYEQYF. For the CDR3, the DNA is TGCGCCAGCAGCCGCGTGGGGACAGGGCTATCCTACGAGCAGTACTTC.

The CDR3 sequence is CASSLGGTYNEQFF. CDR3 nucleotide sequence: TGTGCCAGCAGTTTAGGGGGAACCTACAATGAGCAGTTCTTC. The chain uses TRBV27 and TRBJ2-1, with D perhaps assigned TRBD1 or TRBD2 (5 bases each). Between the trimmed V and J ends, which lost 2 bases and 2 bases, there was a span of 7 bases. CDR3 length: 14 residues. Per germline, CDR1 MNHEY and CDR2 SMNVEV (reference sequence).

The genes are TRBV12-3 or TRBV12-4 and TRBJ2-1; D is perhaps TRBD1 (6 bases). Trimming stripped 6 bases from V and 5 bases from J, with 14 bases between. The CDR3 runs 14 residues. The CDR3: CASRLDSSHNEQFF. The CDR3 DNA reads TGTGCCAGCAGGCTGGACAGTTCCCACAATGAGCAGTTCTTC.

This clonotype was seen just once. The chain carries TRBV6-5 and TRBJ2-7; TRBD2 might be the D (6 bases). Trimming removed 11 bases at V and 5 bases at J, with 19 bases between. The V gene's germline CDR1 is MNHEY and CDR2 SVGAGI. The CDR3 length is 13 residues. The CDR3 sequence: CAAAENWRDEQYF. The DNA of the CDR3 is TGTGCCGCGGCGGAGAACTGGAGGGACGAGCAGTACTTC.

The chain is built from TRBV6-5 and TRBJ2-7; TRBD1 aligns across 7 bases. Germline V gives CDR1 MNHEY, CDR2 SVGAGI. With 7 bases clipped from V and 3 bases from J, the junction kept 15 bases outside the gene matches. The CDR3 is 16 amino acids. The CDR3 sequence is CASTSRTGESNYEQYF. The CDR3 DNA follows: TGTGCCAGCACTTCCCGAACAGGGGAGTCGAACTACGAGCAGTACTTC.

This rearrangement joins TRBV25-1 to TRBJ2-2, with unresolved D. The germline V gene has CDR1 MGHDK and CDR2 SYGVNS. V shed 10 bases and J shed 2 bases, with 17 bases lying between them. The CDR3 totals 15 residues. CDR3 sequence (DNA): TGTGCCACCGGGCCGAAAATAGGCAACACCGGGGAGCTGTTTTTT. Residues: CATGPKIGNTGELFF.

This chain connects TRBV7-3 to TRBJ2-3; 10 nucleotides match TRBD2. J was trimmed by 5 bases and V by 5 bases; bases with no gene match: 7. Germline CDR1 and CDR2: SGHTA and FQGTGA. The CDR3 runs to 15 residues. CDR3 bases: TGTGCCAGCAGCCCTCAAGGGACTAGCGAAGATACGCAGTATTTT. The encoded protein is CASSPQGTSEDTQYF. The full variable domain, completed using reference TRBV7-3 and TRBJ2-3, is GAGVSQTPSNKVTEKGKYVELRCDPISGHTALYWYRQSLGQGPEFLIYFQGTGAADDSGLPNDRFFAVRPEGSVSTLKIQRTERGDSAVYLCASSPQGTSEDTQYFGPGTRLTVL.

This chain's CDR3 is CATSSVGGFQETQYF. The CDR3 DNA reads TGTGCCACCAGCAGTGTCGGGGGGTTCCAAGAGACCCAGTACTTC. The V gene is TRBV15, the J gene TRBJ2-5; 7 bases line up with TRBD2. Germline loops: CDR1 LNHNV, CDR2 YYDKDF (reference sequence). The CDR3 has 15 residues. The V and J ends lost 3 bases and 1 base, in that order; junction bases with no gene match: 5. The variable domain in full, completed from reference TRBV15 and TRBJ2-5, reads DAMVIQNPRYQVTQFGKPVTLSCSQTLNHNVMYWYQQKSSQAPKLLFHYYDKDFNNEADTPDNFQSRRPNTSFCFLDIRSPGLGDTAMYLCATSSVGGFQETQYFGPGTRLLVL.

The rearrangement joins TRBV6-1 to TRBJ2-7, with D tentatively TRBD2 (7 bases). Germline V CDR1 and CDR2: MNHNS, SASEGT. Trimming pared 7 bases from V and 5 bases from J, leaving 24 bases between. This CDR3 is built from 16 residues. CDR3 in amino acids: CASNNEGGPDVDEQYF. Written as DNA, the CDR3 is TGTGCCAGCAACAACGAGGGGGGGCCTGATGTGGACGAGCAGTACTTC.

This chain uses TRBV7-3 with TRBJ2-5; maybe TRBD2 (5 bases). The V gene's germline CDR1 is SGHTA and CDR2 FQGTGA. CDR3 length: 14 residues. V lost 8 bases to trimming and J lost 4 bases, with 17 bases between them. The CDR3 DNA sequence: TGTGCCAGCCTAGCCAGCAGCCGGCCAGAGACCCAGTACTTC. Encoded protein: CASLASSRPETQYF.

The rearrangement joins TRBV20-1 to TRBJ2-7, with 15 bases matching TRBD2. Trimming removed 1 base from V and 7 bases from J; junction bases left unmatched: 5. Germline-derived CDR1 and CDR2 are DFQATT and SNEGSKA (reference sequence). This CDR3 is 15 amino acids long. The DNA for the CDR3 is TGCAGTGCTAGAGTTGGACTAGCGGGAGGGGCTGAGCAGTACTTC. Its protein is CSARVGLAGGAEQYF.

The chain combines TRBV6-1 with TRBJ2-1; D unresolved. The length of the CDR3 is 13 residues. The germline V and J ends were trimmed by 6 bases and 1 base, with 7 bases remaining between them. Germline V gene lookup returns CDR1 MNHNS and CDR2 SASEGT. The DNA of the CDR3 is TGTGCCAGCAGCCACCAGTCCTACAATGAGCAGTTCTTC. It is translated as CASSHQSYNEQFF.

CDR3 in DNA: TGTGCCAGCAGCCAAGATGAGGGACAGGGGGCTGGGGAGACCCAGTACTTC. Translated, it gives CASSQDEGQGAGETQYF. The chain combines TRBV14 with TRBJ2-5; 12 bases match TRBD1. This CDR3 contains 17 residues. Germline V CDR1 and CDR2: SGHDN, FVKESK. V was pared by 0 bases and J by 5 bases, with 7 bases of the junction left unmatched.

The chain is built from TRBV4-3 and TRBJ2-1; D is perhaps TRBD1 or TRBD2 (5 bases each). The ends were cut back, 0 bases at V and 6 bases at J, with 18 bases in the middle. Germline values: CDR1 LGHNA, CDR2 YSLEER. This CDR3 region has 17 residues. The CDR3 region is CASSQDVAGSSSNEQFF. Written as DNA, the CDR3 is TGCGCCAGCAGCCAAGATGTAGCAGGGAGTAGTAGCAATGAGCAGTTCTTC.

V usage is TRBV20-1 and J usage is TRBJ1-2; a possible D gene is TRBD1 (5 bases). This CDR3 region has 12 residues. CDR1 is DFQATT and CDR2 is SNEGSKA in the germline V gene (reference sequence). The V and J ends lost 6 bases and 6 bases respectively, with 14 bases between them. The DNA for the CDR3 is TGCAGTGCACTGAGGGGCATGGATGGCTACACCTTC. This codes for CSALRGMDGYTF.

The table lists this clonotype with a few counts. The V and J genes are TRBV4-1 and TRBJ2-2; no firm D call. Between the trimmed V and J ends, which lost 0 bases and 1 base, there was a span of 9 bases. Germline CDR1 MGHRA, CDR2 YSYEKL. The CDR3 totals 16 residues. The CDR3 is CASSQDLGENTGELFF. CDR3 sequence (DNA): TGCGCCAGCAGCCAAGATTTGGGCGAGAACACCGGGGAGCTGTTTTTT.